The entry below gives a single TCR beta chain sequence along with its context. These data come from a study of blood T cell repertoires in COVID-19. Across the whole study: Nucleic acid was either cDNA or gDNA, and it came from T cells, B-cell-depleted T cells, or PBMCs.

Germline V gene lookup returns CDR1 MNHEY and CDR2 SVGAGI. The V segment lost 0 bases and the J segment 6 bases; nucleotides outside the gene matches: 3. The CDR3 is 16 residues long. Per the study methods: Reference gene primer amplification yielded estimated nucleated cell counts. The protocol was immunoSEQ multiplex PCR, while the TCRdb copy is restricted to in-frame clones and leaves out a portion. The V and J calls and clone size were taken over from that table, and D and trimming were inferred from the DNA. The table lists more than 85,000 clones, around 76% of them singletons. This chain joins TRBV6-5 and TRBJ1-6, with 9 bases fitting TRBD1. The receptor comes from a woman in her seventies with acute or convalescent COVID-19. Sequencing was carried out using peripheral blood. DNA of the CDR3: TGTGCCAGCAGTTACTCACAGGGGGCCTTTAATTCACCCCTCCACTTT. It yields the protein CASSYSQGAFNSPLHF.